Each of the 28 T cell receptor beta chains below was sequenced from the same sample in a study of tumor and adjacent non-tumor tissue in lung cancer. No cell sorting was done before RNA was extracted from the tissue. Three rounds of nested PCR, following a modified ARM-PCR protocol, produced the TCRbeta library. MiXCR was run by TCRdb on the multiplex PCR reads, yielding one entry per CDR3 protein. The table records more than 75,000 distinct CDR3 sequences, around 86% of them present only once. The sample taken for sequencing was lung tumor tissue. Every receptor here comes from a woman aged 45-60 years with non-small cell lung cancer.

This clonotype was seen more than once but under ten times. A much larger clone is a single base away; this may be a read error. This sequence joins TRBV7-8 and TRBJ2-3; D is unresolved. Germline lookup yields CDR1 SGHVS and CDR2 FQNEAQ. This CDR3 has 15 residues. As DNA, the CDR3 is TGTACCAGCAGCCCACATCCTGTACGCACAGATACGCAGTATTTT. Residues: CTSSPHPVRTDTQYF. The full variable domain, its missing parts supplied by reference TRBV7-8 and TRBJ2-3, is GAGVSQSPRYKVAKRGQDVALRCDPISGHVSLFWYQQALGQGPEFLTYFQNEAQLDKSGLPSDRFFAERPEGSVSTLKIQRTQQEDSAVYLCTSSPHPVRTDTQYFGPGTRLTVL.

In this sample, this clonotype turned up once. A junction end diverges from the germline sequence, so it may reflect a read error. This chain uses TRBV11-2 with TRBJ2-5; perhaps D is TRBD1 or TRBD2 (5 bases each). The CDR3 sequence is 15 residues long. Germline CDR1 reads SGHAT; CDR2 reads FQNNGV. The CDR3 DNA follows: TGTACCAGCAGCTTAGGGGAGATTTTAGAAGAGACCCAGTACTTC. This gives the protein CTSSLGEILEETQYF.

This clonotype was found many times. The CDR3: CASSPPWTQETQYF. In DNA, the CDR3 is TGTGCCAGCTCACCACCCTGGACGCAAGAGACCCAGTACTTC. The rearrangement links TRBV18 to TRBJ2-5; D is unclear. Between the trimmed V and J ends, which lost 0 bases and 2 bases, there was a span of 7 bases. The CDR3 sequence is 14 residues long. Looked up from germline, CDR1 is KGHSH and CDR2 is LQKENI.

For this clonotype: A clone one base away is much larger, so this may be a read error. The chain carries TRBV6-2 or TRBV6-3 and TRBJ1-2, with TRBD1 as a possible D gene (5 bases). CDR1 and CDR2 (germline): MNHEY, SVGEGT. The CDR3 covers 13 residues. As DNA, the CDR3 is TGTGCCAGCATTTCCCCCGGAGGGGATGGCTACAACTTC. Translated: CASISPGGDGYNF.

Details on this clonotype: No conserved phenylalanine or tryptophan is present at the end of the CDR3, so a read error is the likely explanation. The CDR3 DNA reads TGCAGTGCTAGAGATCTCGGGCTAGCGGAAGAGATCCAGTACTTG. Protein: CSARDLGLAEEIQYL. This chain joins TRBV20-1 and TRBJ2-5, with TRBD2 identical over 7 bases. CDR3 size: 15 residues. In germline, CDR1 is DFQATT, CDR2 SNEGSKA (reference sequence).

This clonotype has a single count. The CDR3 does not end in the conserved phenylalanine or tryptophan, so this is likely a read error. The rearrangement joins TRBV12-3 or TRBV12-4 to TRBJ2-7, with a weak D call TRBD2 (6 bases). V lost 6 bases and J lost 4, with 16 bases in between. The CDR3 consists of 14 residues. CDR3 loop: CASSRGISFYEQYL. In DNA form, the CDR3 reads TGTGCCAGCAGCCGGGGGATTAGCTTTTACGAGCAGTACCTC.

To note about this clonotype: Here the CDR3 omits its conserved ending phenylalanine or tryptophan, so a read error is the likely source. CDR3 residues: CAISLARAYNEQFI. DNA of the CDR3: TGTGCCATCAGCTTAGCGCGAGCCTACAATGAGCAGTTCATC. V usage is TRBV11-1 and J usage is TRBJ2-1, with D tentatively TRBD2 (5 bases). Germline CDR1 SGHAT, CDR2 FQDESV (reference sequence). The CDR3 covers 14 residues.

The sample holds many counts of this clonotype. This rearrangement joins TRBV28 to TRBJ1-2; perhaps TRBD1 as D (5 bases). This CDR3 spans 12 amino acids. CDR1 and CDR2 (germline): MDHEN, SYDVKM. Trimming cost V 11 bases and J 3 bases, with 13 bases left between them. CDR3 region: CAGSRGDYGYTF. In DNA, the CDR3 is TGTGCCGGATCGCGGGGGGACTATGGCTACACCTTC.

Comments on this clonotype: Lacking the conserved final phenylalanine or tryptophan, this CDR3 likely reflects a read error. This chain joins TRBV30 and TRBJ2-1, with 8 bases aligning to TRBD1. CDR1 is GTSNPN and CDR2 is SVGIG in the germline V gene (reference sequence). The CDR3 runs 15 residues. V was pared by 2 bases and J by 7 bases, with 10 bases of the junction left unmatched. CDR3 nucleotide sequence: TGTGCCTGGAGTACTCCGGGACAGGACGGTAATGAGCAGTTCTAC. Protein: CAWSTPGQDGNEQFY.

The chain employs TRBV11-2 and TRBJ2-3, with D uncertain. Germline CDR1 SGHAT, CDR2 FQNNGV. The V and J ends lost 1 base and 7 bases respectively, with 9 bases between them. The CDR3 runs 13 residues. The CDR3 region has the DNA TGTGCCAGCAGCTTAGGTGGAACATATACGCAGTATTTT. Protein sequence: CASSLGGTYTQYF.

Remarks on this clonotype: Compared with germline, one end of the junction differs, possibly owing to a read error. The chain has TRBV11-2 and TRBJ2-1, with D possibly being TRBD1 (6 bases). The CDR3 is made up of 13 amino acids. The germline CDR1 and CDR2 sequences are SGHAT and FQNNGV. In nucleotides, the CDR3 is TGTACCAGCAGTTTGGGACAAACCAATGAGCAGTTCTTC. It yields the protein CTSSLGQTNEQFF.

As to this clonotype: Its ends do not fully match the called genes, so a read error is possible. The J gene is TRBJ2-3, the V gene TRBV10-3, with a weak D call TRBD1 (5 bases). The CDR3 is 15 residues long. Per germline, CDR1 ENHRY and CDR2 SYGVKD. Here the CDR3 reads CDTSTGESSTDTQYF. CDR3 DNA: TGTGACACCAGTACAGGAGAAAGTAGCACAGATACACAGTATTTT.

For this clonotype: This clone may be a read error of a much larger clone one base away. The chain joins TRBV29-1 to TRBJ2-5; D unclear. Germline V gene data show CDR1 as SQVTM and CDR2 as ANQGSEA. Trimming took off 4 bases at V and 4 bases at J, with 7 bases between the two ends. The CDR3 is made up of 11 amino acids. CDR3 DNA: TGCAGCGTTGTTGAGGTAGAGACCCAGTACTTC. Protein sequence: CSVVEVETQYF.

This clonotype rates as medium-sized. The chain has TRBV29-1 and TRBJ1-1; D is unresolved. Germline CDR1 is SQVTM and CDR2 is ANQGSEA. This CDR3 contains 12 residues. The germline V and J ends were trimmed by 4 bases and 7 bases, with 13 bases remaining between them. CDR3 amino acids: CSVVTSAHEAFF. In nucleotides, the CDR3 is TGCAGCGTTGTTACTTCGGCCCATGAAGCTTTCTTT.

About this clonotype itself: At one of its ends the junction is not consistent with the germline gene, which may arise from a read error. The V call is TRBV11-2, the J call TRBJ2-7; D is perhaps TRBD2 (5 bases). This CDR3 has 15 residues. CDR1 SGHAT and CDR2 FQNNGV come from the germline V gene. The CDR3 DNA follows: TGTGTCAGCAGCCTCCCGGGATACCCATACAACGAGCATTACTTC. Translating it yields CVSSLPGYPYNEHYF.

This chain connects TRBV5-1 to TRBJ2-2; D unresolved. The CDR3 runs to 16 residues. Germline-derived CDR1 and CDR2 are SGHRS and YFSETQ. The V end lost 0 bases, the J end lost 8 bases, and 17 bases lay between the germline ends. For the CDR3, the DNA is TGCGCCAGCAGCTTGGGTTATGGTGGCCCCACGGGGGAGCTGTTTTTT. This codes for CASSLGYGGPTGELFF.

Of note for this clonotype: The junction does not match germline at one end; this may be a read error. The chain combines TRBV20-1 with TRBJ2-3; D not certain. Germline V gene sequence: CDR1 DFQATT, CDR2 SNEGSKA (reference sequence). This CDR3 region has 15 residues. The CDR3 sequence: CSAGDSSSSTDTQYF. For the CDR3, the DNA is TGCAGTGCTGGAGATTCAAGCAGTAGCACAGATACGCAGTATTTT.

This clonotype occurred a few times. V and J are TRBV11-2 and TRBJ2-1; D is perhaps TRBD2 (5 bases). Germline V gives CDR1 SGHAT, CDR2 FQNNGV. The CDR3 runs to 17 residues. V dropped 9 bases and J dropped 0 bases, with 21 bases sitting between them. CDR3 loop: CASTPEGGRNSYNEQFF. The DNA of the CDR3 is TGTGCCAGTACCCCAGAGGGCGGGCGAAACTCCTACAATGAGCAGTTCTTC.

This chain uses TRBV28 with TRBJ2-1; TRBD2 matches at 9 bases. CDR3 length: 15 residues. V trimming: 10 bases; J trimming: 6 bases; junction bases outside the gene matches: 13. Germline loops: CDR1 MDHEN, CDR2 SYDVKM. The CDR3 nucleotides are TGTGCCAACAGGGCGGGTAGCGGGAGTCTCAATGAGCAGTTCTTC. This gives the protein CANRAGSGSLNEQFF.

As to this clonotype: One end of the junction does not line up with germline, which may come from a read error. The J gene is TRBJ1-1, the V gene TRBV12-3 or TRBV12-4, with D possibly TRBD1 on 6 matching bases. CDR3 length equals 11 residues. CDR3 sequence: CVSVEDSETFF. The CDR3 coding sequence is TGTGTCAGCGTGGAGGACAGTGAAACTTTCTTT.

V usage is TRBV24-1 and J usage is TRBJ2-5, with TRBD1 matching over 8 bases. Germline assignment: CDR1 KGHDR and CDR2 SFDVKD. V gave up 6 bases and J gave up 2 bases; unmatched junction bases: 7. This CDR3 contains 15 residues. The CDR3 coding sequence is TGTGCCACCAGTCCCGGGACAGGTTTACAAGAGACCCAGTACTTC. The encoded protein is CATSPGTGLQETQYF.

This clonotype was seen once. One junction end does not reproduce the germline sequence, and a read error may be involved. The rearrangement joins TRBV6-5 to TRBJ2-1; 8 bases agree with TRBD2. The CDR3 spans 16 residues. Germline V gene data show CDR1 as MNHEY and CDR2 as SVGAGI. CDR3 sequence: CANKAHAGGSYNEQFF. The CDR3 region has the DNA TGTGCCAACAAGGCCCATGCGGGAGGCTCCTATAATGAGCAGTTCTTC.

The CDR3, as DNA: TGTGCCAGCAGCTTCCCGGGGGACGTGGGGATCCAGTACTTC. It translates to CASSFPGDVGIQYF. The chain is built from TRBV28 and TRBJ2-5; D is perhaps TRBD2 (6 bases). The CDR3 totals 14 residues. Germline V gene data show CDR1 as MDHEN and CDR2 as SYDVKM. V lost 6 bases and J 10 bases, leaving 21 bases between the germline ends. Full variable domain (outside the CDR3, taken from reference TRBV28 and TRBJ2-5): DVKVTQSSRYLVKRTGEKVFLECVQDMDHENMFWYRQDPGLGLRLIYFSYDVKMKEKGDIPEGYSVSREKKERFSLILESASTNQTSMYLCASSFPGDVGIQYFGPGTRLLVL.

Worth noting for this clonotype: Relative to the germline gene, one junction end is altered; a read error may explain this. J is TRBJ2-1 and V is TRBV6-7; 13 bases map to TRBD2. TRBV6-7 is filed as an ORF, its function uncertain. The CDR3 sequence is 15 residues long. Written as DNA, the CDR3 is TGTGCCAGCGGTTTTAGGACTAGCGGGAGAGATGAACAGTTCTTC. It encodes CASGFRTSGRDEQFF.

In its sample, this clonotype was seen once. Because it lacks the conserved phenylalanine or tryptophan at the end, this CDR3 is likely a read error. The limits of the CDR3 on the DNA are not certain, so only TCRdb's listed CDR3 is given. The chain links TRBV29-1 to TRBJ2-1; the table's D call, TRBD2, has no DNA check behind it. The V gene's germline CDR1 is SQVTM and CDR2 ANQGSEA. The CDR3 contains 9 residues when both ends are counted. The CDR3: CSGGGPELL.

This clonotype came up once. The chain has TRBV29-1 and TRBJ2-3, with no clear D. The CDR3 is 16 residues long. CDR1 and CDR2 from the germline V gene are SQVTM and ANQGSEA. Trimming pared 7 bases from V and 0 bases from J, leaving 20 bases between. CDR3 coding DNA: TGCAGCGCTCCGGAACTCCGAGCGAGTAGCACAGATACGCAGTATTTT. Translated: CSAPELRASSTDTQYF.

This clonotype was detected many times. This chain joins TRBV12-3 or TRBV12-4 and TRBJ2-4, with a tentative D call TRBD2 (7 bases). V lost 0 bases and J 7 bases, leaving 16 bases between the germline ends. The CDR3 spans 16 residues. DNA of the CDR3: TGTGCCAGCAGTTTAGCAGGGGGAGGGGAGGCGAACATTCAGTACTTC. This encodes CASSLAGGGEANIQYF.

A remark on this clonotype: The final CDR3 position lacks the conserved phenylalanine or tryptophan, pointing to a likely read error. The V and J genes are TRBV4-1 and TRBJ2-1, with 7 bases matching TRBD1. The V gene's germline CDR1 is MGHRA and CDR2 YSYEKL. The CDR3 consists of 14 residues. Germline trimming cut 3 bases from V and 12 bases from J; bases unmatched to any gene: 11. CDR3 protein: CASSQGQWTHAQFY. The DNA for the CDR3 is TGCGCCAGCAGCCAGGGACAGTGGACGCATGCGCAGTTCTAC.